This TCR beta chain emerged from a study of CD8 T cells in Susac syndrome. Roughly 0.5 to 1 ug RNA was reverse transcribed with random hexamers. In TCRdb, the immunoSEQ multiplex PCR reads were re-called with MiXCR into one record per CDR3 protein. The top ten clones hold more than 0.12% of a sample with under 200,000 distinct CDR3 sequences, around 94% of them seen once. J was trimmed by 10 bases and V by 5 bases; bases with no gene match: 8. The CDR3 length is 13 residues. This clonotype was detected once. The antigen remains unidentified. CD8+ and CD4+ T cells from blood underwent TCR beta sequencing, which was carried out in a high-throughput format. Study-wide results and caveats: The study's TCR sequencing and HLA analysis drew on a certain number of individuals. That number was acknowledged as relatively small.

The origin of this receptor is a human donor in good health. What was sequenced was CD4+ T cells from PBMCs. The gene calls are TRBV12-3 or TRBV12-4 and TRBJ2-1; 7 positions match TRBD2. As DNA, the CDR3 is TGTGCCAGCAGTCCTACTAGCGCGGGGGAGCAGTTCTTC. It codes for CASSPTSAGEQFF.